The 30 T cell receptor beta chains given below trace back to one sample, sequenced in a study of T-cell reconstitution after alpha-beta-depleted transplantation in children. For TCRbeta, the library was prepared with unique molecular identifiers. TCRdb fed the PCR reads into MiXCR, producing one record per CDR3 protein. Of a few hundred thousand distinct CDR3 sequences in the sample, approximately 12% are singletons; the top ten hold about 5%. Here the sequenced sample was PBMCs from the stem cell graft donor, taken from the stem cell graft. These receptors were collected from a human donor who donated a stem cell graft to a child with combined immunodeficiency.

The chain's CDR3 is CSARDRGSGLQTNEQFF. CDR3 sequence (DNA): TGCAGTGCTAGAGACAGAGGCAGCGGACTCCAGACAAATGAGCAGTTCTTC. The chain combines TRBV20-1 with TRBJ2-1, with a tentative D call TRBD2 (5 bases). The CDR3 sequence is 17 residues long. Germline CDR1 DFQATT, CDR2 SNEGSKA (reference sequence). Deletions cut 0 bases from V and 7 bases from J, with 22 bases between.

The sample holds many counts of this clonotype. The J gene is TRBJ2-2, the V gene TRBV20-1, with D possibly matching TRBD2 (6 bases). Germline assignment: CDR1 DFQATT and CDR2 SNEGSKA (reference sequence). The CDR3 extends over 11 amino acids. Trimming pared 8 bases from V and 7 bases from J, leaving 11 bases between. The CDR3 sequence: CSIRRVGELFF. As DNA, the CDR3 is TGCAGTATACGGAGGGTCGGGGAGCTGTTTTTT.

This chain connects TRBV4-1 to TRBJ2-3, with D perhaps assigned TRBD1 or TRBD2 (5 bases each). This CDR3 has 16 residues. Germline CDR1 and CDR2: MGHRA and YSYEKL. The V end was cut by 1 base, the J end by 1 base, with 12 bases between. For the CDR3, the DNA is TGCGCCAGCAGCCAAGGATGGGGGTTGCGCACAGATACGCAGTATTTT. As protein: CASSQGWGLRTDTQYF.

This clonotype was counted only a few times. The chain employs TRBV7-8 and TRBJ2-2; D not resolved. The CDR3 runs 15 residues. CDR1 is SGHVS and CDR2 is FQNEAQ in the germline V gene. V dropped 0 bases and J dropped 5 bases, with 10 bases sitting between them. The CDR3 coding sequence is TGTGCCAGCAGCTTAGCAACGTCCGGAACCGGGGAGCTGTTTTTT. It yields the protein CASSLATSGTGELFF.

The chain carries TRBV20-1 and TRBJ2-5, with 11 bases that match TRBD2. CDR1 DFQATT and CDR2 SNEGSKA come from the germline V gene (reference sequence). CDR3 size: 15 residues. V shed 3 bases and J 4 bases; nucleotides not matched to a gene: 7. The CDR3 sequence is CSASQSGTSGETQYF. In DNA form, the CDR3 reads TGCAGTGCTAGCCAGTCCGGGACTAGCGGAGAGACCCAGTACTTC.

This clonotype was detected a few times. This chain uses TRBV30 with TRBJ2-4; TRBD1 might be the D (5 bases). CDR3 length: 13 amino acids. Germline V gene lookup returns CDR1 GTSNPN and CDR2 SVGIG (reference sequence). With 3 bases removed from V and 4 bases from J, the gap between germline ends came to 10 bases. The CDR3: CAWRGVGKNIQYF. DNA for the CDR3: TGTGCCTGGAGAGGGGTGGGAAAAAACATTCAGTACTTC.

This chain connects TRBV24-1 to TRBJ2-3; tentatively, D is TRBD2 (5 bases). This CDR3 contains 15 residues. The germline gives CDR1 KGHDR, CDR2 SFDVKD. V was pared by 5 bases and J by 4 bases, with 15 bases between. CDR3 DNA: TGTGCCACCAGTGGGACTTCCCTAGCCGCAGATACGCAGTATTTT. Amino acids: CATSGTSLAADTQYF.

This clonotype was detected many times. The chain recombines TRBV12-3 or TRBV12-4 with TRBJ2-5, with D perhaps matching TRBD1 or TRBD2 (6 bases each). The CDR3 is made up of 13 amino acids. V lost 3 bases, J lost 5 bases, and 10 bases lay in between. The CDR3 DNA reads TGTGCCAGCAGTTTCCGGGGGCGGGAGACCCAGTACTTC. Residues: CASSFRGRETQYF.

V gene TRBV6-5 combines with J gene TRBJ2-2, with D possibly TRBD1 on 6 matching bases. V lost 2 bases to trimming and J lost 6 bases, with 16 bases between them. The CDR3 runs 16 residues. Germline V gene lookup returns CDR1 MNHEY and CDR2 SVGAGI. The CDR3 loop reads CASSYGTGLFAGELFF. The CDR3 DNA sequence: TGTGCCAGCAGTTACGGTACAGGGTTATTCGCCGGGGAGCTGTTTTTT.

This clonotype was found many times. DNA of the CDR3: TGCAGTGCTAGAGATCTCCGGCTAGCGGGGGTAAATGAGCAGTTCTTC. It specifies CSARDLRLAGVNEQFF. The gene calls are TRBV20-1 and TRBJ2-1; 10 bases match TRBD2. The CDR3 is made up of 16 amino acids. Germline V gene data show CDR1 as DFQATT and CDR2 as SNEGSKA (reference sequence). With 0 bases clipped from V and 7 bases from J, the junction kept 9 bases outside the gene matches.

Ten or more counts support this clonotype. The chain links TRBV6-5 to TRBJ2-7; D remains ambiguous. The CDR3 length is 14 residues. Germline V gene sequence: CDR1 MNHEY, CDR2 SVGAGI. Trimming removed 6 bases at V and 0 bases at J, with 12 bases between. For the CDR3, the DNA is TGTGCCAGCAGCACCGGTGCAAGCTCCTACGAGCAGTACTTC. As protein: CASSTGASSYEQYF.

The gene calls are TRBV6-1 and TRBJ2-7; 9 bases align to TRBD1. CDR3 length equals 14 residues. V trimming: 6 bases; J trimming: 5 bases; junction bases outside the gene matches: 8. Germline CDR1 MNHNS, CDR2 SASEGT. The CDR3 protein is CASSRGGQGDEQYF. The DNA for the CDR3 is TGTGCCAGCAGCCGCGGGGGACAGGGCGACGAGCAGTACTTC.

This clonotype appeared many times. The genes are TRBV5-1 and TRBJ2-7, with 10 bases matching TRBD1. The CDR3 runs 14 residues. Losses at the gene ends were 5 bases for V and 2 bases for J; bases not matched to a gene: 4. The V gene's germline CDR1 is SGHRS and CDR2 YFSETQ. CDR3 DNA: TGCGCCAGCAGACCGGGACAGGGGACCTACGAGCAGTACTTC. Amino acids: CASRPGQGTYEQYF.

In this sample, this clonotype turned up a few times. The V gene is TRBV29-1, the J gene TRBJ2-1; 11 positions match TRBD2. From germline, CDR1 is SQVTM and CDR2 ANQGSEA. V shed 4 bases, J shed 8 bases, and the junction held 7 bases outside the gene matches. The CDR3 runs 14 residues. CDR3 in amino acids: CSVAASGRKYEQFF. CDR3 DNA sequence: TGCAGCGTTGCGGCTAGCGGGAGGAAATATGAGCAGTTCTTC.

In its sample, this clonotype was seen a few times. The genes are TRBV19 and TRBJ2-2; D not certain. CDR3 size: 16 residues. Germline CDR1 and CDR2: LNHDA and SQIVND (reference sequence). The V gene lost 1 base and the J gene lost 0 bases, with 9 bases spanning the gap. The CDR3 reads CASSIGLTSNTGELFF. In DNA, the CDR3 is TGTGCCAGTAGTATAGGTCTAACTTCGAACACCGGGGAGCTGTTTTTT.

This clonotype was seen ten or more times. The rearrangement uses TRBV15 and TRBJ2-1, with D maybe TRBD1 (5 bases). This CDR3 comprises 13 residues. Germline CDR1 reads LNHNV; CDR2 reads YYDKDF (reference sequence). V was pared by 0 bases and J by 6 bases, with 6 bases between. The CDR3 here is CATSRDRANEQFF. For the CDR3, the DNA is TGTGCCACCAGCAGAGACAGGGCCAATGAGCAGTTCTTC. The full variable domain, its missing parts supplied by reference TRBV15 and TRBJ2-1, is DAMVIQNPRYQVTQFGKPVTLSCSQTLNHNVMYWYQQKSSQAPKLLFHYYDKDFNNEADTPDNFQSRRPNTSFCFLDIRSPGLGDTAMYLCATSRDRANEQFFGPGTRLTVL.

The J gene is TRBJ1-1, the V gene TRBV29-1, with a tentative D call TRBD1 (5 bases). Germline V CDR1 and CDR2: SQVTM, ANQGSEA. Trimming shortened V by 4 bases and J by 6 bases, and 9 bases separated the two germline ends. The CDR3 is 11 amino acids. This CDR3 is CSVVTVSEAFF. CDR3 DNA: TGCAGCGTTGTGACAGTTTCTGAAGCTTTCTTT.

V gene TRBV30 combines with J gene TRBJ1-1; 12 nucleotides match TRBD1. The V gene's germline CDR1 is GTSNPN and CDR2 SVGIG (reference sequence). The J segment lost 1 base and the V segment lost 3 bases, leaving 6 bases of the junction unmatched. The CDR3 has 16 residues. CDR3 region: CAWRGRDRGPNTEAFF. The CDR3 nucleotides read TGTGCCTGGAGGGGAAGGGACAGGGGGCCGAACACTGAAGCTTTCTTT.

The chain combines TRBV6-1 with TRBJ2-2; TRBD1 matches at 12 bases. CDR1 and CDR2 (germline): MNHNS, SASEGT. The J segment lost 6 bases and the V segment lost 6 bases, leaving 5 bases of the junction unmatched. The CDR3 has 15 amino acids. CDR3 coding DNA: TGTGCCAGCAGGGCCGGGACAGGGGGCCCCGGGGAGCTGTTTTTT. Its translation: CASRAGTGGPGELFF.

This clonotype has just a few counts. The V gene is TRBV7-9, the J gene TRBJ1-3, with D hard to call. V lost 1 base to trimming and J lost 2 bases, with 12 bases between them. From germline, CDR1 is SEHNR and CDR2 FQNEAQ (reference sequence). The CDR3 covers 16 residues. CDR3 nucleotides: TGTGCCAGCAGCTTAGTGGGAGGGAGTCCTGGAAACACCATATATTTT. Translating it yields CASSLVGGSPGNTIYF.

In its sample, this clonotype was seen once. This rearrangement joins TRBV7-2 to TRBJ2-3; 8 bases are shared with TRBD2. This CDR3 region has 15 residues. J was trimmed by 1 base and V by 2 bases; bases with no gene match: 2. CDR1 SGHTA and CDR2 FQGNSA come from the germline V gene. The CDR3 sequence is CASSLQRGRTDTQYF. CDR3 bases: TGTGCCAGCAGCTTACAGCGGGGGCGCACAGATACGCAGTATTTT.

This clonotype was counted a few times. The V call is TRBV7-2, the J call TRBJ1-2; TRBD1 might be the D (6 bases). The ends were cut back, 5 bases at V and 8 bases at J, with 18 bases in the middle. Germline V CDR1 and CDR2: SGHTA, FQGNSA. The CDR3 is 14 residues long. Written as DNA, the CDR3 is TGTGCCAGCAGCCCTAGGGGGACACCTATGGGCTACACCTTC. This translates into CASSPRGTPMGYTF.

This clonotype was seen many times. The chain couples TRBV29-1 to TRBJ2-2, with D uncertain. V dropped 6 bases and J dropped 4 bases, with 9 bases sitting between them. The CDR3 sequence is 12 residues long. Germline V CDR1 and CDR2: SQVTM, ANQGSEA. This CDR3 is CSVIWGTGELFF. The DNA for the CDR3 is TGCAGCGTGATATGGGGCACCGGGGAGCTGTTTTTT.

The V call is TRBV6-2 or TRBV6-3, the J call TRBJ2-3; D unclear. CDR1 MNHEY and CDR2 SVGEGT come from the germline V gene. There are 17 residues in the CDR3. The V end was cut by 5 bases, the J end by 4 bases, with 22 bases between. CDR3 nucleotide sequence: TGTGCCAGCAGTCCTTTGTCGTTCTTTTTCGTCGCAGATACGCAGTATTTT. Translating it yields CASSPLSFFFVADTQYF.

Written as DNA, the CDR3 is TGTGCCAGCAGTATCGCCCGGGGGGATGCTGAAGCTTTCTTT. Encoded protein: CASSIARGDAEAFF. The rearrangement links TRBV7-9 to TRBJ1-1; a weak D match, TRBD1 (5 bases). V dropped 6 bases and J dropped 6 bases, with 17 bases sitting between them. Germline assignment: CDR1 SEHNR and CDR2 FQNEAQ (reference sequence). CDR3 length: 14 residues.

The sample holds many counts of this clonotype. The chain combines TRBV20-1 with TRBJ2-5; 9 bases fit TRBD2. The junction had 3 bases not matched to a gene; V was cut back by 2 bases and J by 5 bases. CDR3 length: 13 amino acids. Germline CDR1 reads DFQATT; CDR2 reads SNEGSKA (reference sequence). CDR3 residues: CSARLAGGETQYF. The CDR3 nucleotides are TGCAGTGCTAGATTGGCGGGAGGGGAGACCCAGTACTTC.

This clonotype was counted once. The chain recombines TRBV20-1 with TRBJ1-5; D remains unclear. With 1 base removed from V and 5 bases from J, the gap between germline ends came to 6 bases. CDR1 and CDR2 from the germline V gene are DFQATT and SNEGSKA (reference sequence). CDR3 length: 12 amino acids. The CDR3 DNA sequence: TGCAGTGCTAGAGGGAGGCATCAGCCCCAGCATTTT. This codes for CSARGRHQPQHF.

This clonotype occurred many times. CDR3 nucleotides: TGCGCCAGCAGCTCCCCTGGTCGGGAGACCCAGTACTTC. Protein sequence: CASSSPGRETQYF. The chain combines TRBV5-1 with TRBJ2-5; D not certain. V lost 3 bases to trimming and J lost 5 bases, with 11 bases between them. Germline assignment: CDR1 SGHRS and CDR2 YFSETQ. CDR3 length: 13 residues.

This clonotype was counted many times. This chain uses TRBV4-2 with TRBJ1-1; a possible D gene is TRBD1 (6 bases). V was cut by 0 bases and J by 0 bases, with 17 bases left in between. Germline values: CDR1 LGHNA, CDR2 YNFKEQ. The CDR3 is 18 residues long. CDR3 sequence reads: CASSQDGGAGRMNTEAFF. DNA of the CDR3: TGTGCCAGCAGCCAAGATGGGGGCGCAGGGAGAATGAACACTGAAGCTTTCTTT.

There are many counts of this clonotype. The CDR3 here is CASSEQGANTEAFF. The CDR3 coding sequence is TGTGCCAGCAGTGAACAGGGGGCTAACACTGAAGCTTTCTTT. The chain couples TRBV12-3 or TRBV12-4 to TRBJ1-1; 9 bases agree with TRBD1. V trimming: 5 bases; J trimming: 2 bases; junction bases outside the gene matches: 3. This CDR3 spans 14 amino acids.